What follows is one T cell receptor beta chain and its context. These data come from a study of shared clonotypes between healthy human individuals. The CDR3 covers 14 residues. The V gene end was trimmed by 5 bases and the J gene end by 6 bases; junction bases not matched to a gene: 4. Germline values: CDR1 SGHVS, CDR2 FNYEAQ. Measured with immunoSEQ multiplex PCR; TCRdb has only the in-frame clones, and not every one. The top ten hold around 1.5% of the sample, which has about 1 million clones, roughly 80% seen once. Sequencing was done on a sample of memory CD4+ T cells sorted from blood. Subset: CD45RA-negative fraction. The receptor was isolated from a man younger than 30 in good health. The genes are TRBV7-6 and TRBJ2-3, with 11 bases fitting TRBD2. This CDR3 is CASSPRLAGDTQYF. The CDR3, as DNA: TGTGCCAGCAGCCCCAGACTAGCGGGGGATACGCAGTATTTT.